A selection of T cell receptor beta chains follows, all from one sample in a study of technical replicates of blood from a handful of donors. Only in-frame clones appear in the TCRdb table, and some are missing; sequencing was by immunoSEQ multiplex PCR. The sample comprises 75,000 to 95,000 clones, just over 90% of which are singletons, and roughly 0.27% rests with the top ten. The sample comprised T cells isolated from PBMCs. The receptors come from a human donor in good health. CDR3s include the opening cysteine and the closing phenylalanine or tryptophan. D genes are given only for firm matches. Size is stated for part of the rows, as once, few or many counts, or as a class when the clone is expanded.

>TRBJ2-7|TRBV15|-|-
TGTGCCACCAGCAGAGGACTAGGAGGGGACTACGAGCAGTACTTC
CATSRGLGGDYEQYF
>TRBJ2-7|TRBV4-1|-|-
TGCGCCAGCAGCCAAGAACCGGGGACCTACGAGCAGTACTTC
CASSQEPGTYEQYF
>TRBJ2-1|TRBV5-6|few|TRBD2
TGTGCCAGCTTAGGACTAGCGGGGGGGAAGGAGCAGTTCTTC
CASLGLAGGKEQFF
>TRBJ1-1|TRBV6-5|-|-
TGTGCCAGCAGTTACTCGAGTAACACTGAAGCTTTCTTT
CASSYSSNTEAFF
>TRBJ2-7|TRBV30|-|-
TGTGCCTGGAGTTTTAGCTTGCGTAACTACGAGCAGTACTTC
CAWSFSLRNYEQYF
>TRBJ2-5|TRBV13|-|TRBD1
TGTGCCAGCAGCCAGACAGGGGTAAATCAAGAGACCCAGTACTTC
CASSQTGVNQETQYF
>TRBJ2-1|TRBV5-6|-|TRBD2
TGTGCCAGCAGCTCCGGACTAGCGGGGATCCATGAGCAGTTCTTC
CASSSGLAGIHEQFF
>TRBJ1-2|TRBV28|-|-
TGTGCCAGCAGTCCTTACCGACAGGATGGCTACACCTTC
CASSPYRQDGYTF
>TRBJ1-1|TRBV10-3|few|-
TGTGCCACATATCGCGGGGGGGACACTGAAGCTTTCTTT
CATYRGGDTEAFF
>TRBJ2-7|TRBV7-8|-|-
TGTGCCAGCAGCTTATCGCGTATCGAGCAGTACTTC
CASSLSRIEQYF
>TRBJ2-2|TRBV5-4|-|-
TGTGCCAGCAGCTTGTGGTCCCGGTTCGCGAACACCGGGGAGCTGTTTTTT
CASSLWSRFANTGELFF
>TRBJ1-3|TRBV10-3|-|-
TGTGCCATCAGGTCTGGACGGGACTCTGGAAACACCATATATTTT
CAIRSGRDSGNTIYF
>TRBJ1-2|TRBV6-5|-|-
TGTGCCAGCAGTTTCGGGATCGAGGATGGCTACACCTTC
CASSFGIEDGYTF
>TRBJ1-2|TRBV28|-|-
TGTGCCAGCAGCTTAGGGGGGGGGCTGGACTATGGCTACACCTTC
CASSLGGGLDYGYTF
>TRBJ2-5|TRBV28|-|TRBD1
TGTGCCACCCAAACCCCAGGGGGCGCAGAGACCCAGTACTTC
CATQTPGGAETQYF
>TRBJ1-2|TRBV5-1|-|-
TGCGCCAGCAGCTTGGAAGGTTCTGCGGTAAGGGGCTACACCTTC
CASSLEGSAVRGYTF
>TRBJ1-4|TRBV27|-|-
TGTGCCAGCAGTTTCCCACCTAGGCGGGGGCGAACAACTAATGAAAAACTGTTTTTT
CASSFPPRRGRTTNEKLFF